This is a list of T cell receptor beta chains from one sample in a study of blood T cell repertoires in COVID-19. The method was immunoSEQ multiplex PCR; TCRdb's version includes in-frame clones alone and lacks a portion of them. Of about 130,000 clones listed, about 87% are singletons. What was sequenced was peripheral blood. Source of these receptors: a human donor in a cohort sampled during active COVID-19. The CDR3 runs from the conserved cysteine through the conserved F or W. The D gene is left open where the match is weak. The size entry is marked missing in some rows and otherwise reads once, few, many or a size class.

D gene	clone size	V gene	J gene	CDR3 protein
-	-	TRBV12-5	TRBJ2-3	CASGFRPSTDTQYF
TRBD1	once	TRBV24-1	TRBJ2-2	CATAGTGSTGELFF
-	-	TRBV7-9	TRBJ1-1	CASSGGSVRNTEAFF
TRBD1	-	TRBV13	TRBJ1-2	CASSRTQGATVWGYTF
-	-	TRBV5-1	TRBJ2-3	CASSFLGASTDTQYF
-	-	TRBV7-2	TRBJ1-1	CASSLGRETEAFF
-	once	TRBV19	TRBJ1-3	CASSRRGGNTIYF
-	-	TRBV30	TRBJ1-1	CAWRVRGFNTEAFF
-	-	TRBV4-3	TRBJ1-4	CASSLQGATNEKLFF
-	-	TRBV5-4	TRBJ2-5	CASSFRYRETQYF
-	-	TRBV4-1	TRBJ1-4	CASSQLGATNEKLFF
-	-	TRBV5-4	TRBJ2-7	CASSPRVSHEQYF
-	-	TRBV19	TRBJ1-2	CASSPRWPGGYTF
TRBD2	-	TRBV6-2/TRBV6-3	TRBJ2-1	CASSAVGPGGEQFF
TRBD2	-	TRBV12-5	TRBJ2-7	CASGLVLRGNYEQYF
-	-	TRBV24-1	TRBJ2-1	CATSDFGLANNEQFF
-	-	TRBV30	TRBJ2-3	CAWRPTGDTQYF
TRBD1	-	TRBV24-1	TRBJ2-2	CATSDVGTGNTGELFF
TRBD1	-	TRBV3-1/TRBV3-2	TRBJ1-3	CASSQDLTGAPNTIYF
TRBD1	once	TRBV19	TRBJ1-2	CASRLTGEDGYTF
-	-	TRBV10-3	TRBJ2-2	CAISEFTNTGELFF
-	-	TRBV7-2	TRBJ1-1	CASIPQLGGSTEAFF
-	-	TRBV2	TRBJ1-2	CASSERGEGGYTF
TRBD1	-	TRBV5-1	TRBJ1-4	CASSSNGQGDNEKLFF
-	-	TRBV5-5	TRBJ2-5	CASSSRPGQETQYF
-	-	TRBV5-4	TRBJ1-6	CASRHRESSYNSPLHF
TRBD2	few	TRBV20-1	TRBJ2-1	CSASRGSSYNEQFF
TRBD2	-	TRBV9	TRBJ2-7	CASSGRSGGPHYEQYF
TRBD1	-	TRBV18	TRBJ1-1	CASSPAGQALIAFF
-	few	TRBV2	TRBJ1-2	CASRIRERGYTF
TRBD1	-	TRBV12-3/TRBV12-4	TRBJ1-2	CASKRGLSGYTF
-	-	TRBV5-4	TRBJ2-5	CASSLAGREETQYF
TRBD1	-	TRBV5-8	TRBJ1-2	CASSYRDRGSAGYTF
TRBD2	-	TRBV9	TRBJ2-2	CASSLGLVGTGELFF
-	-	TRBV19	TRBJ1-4	CASSAVRGNEKLFF
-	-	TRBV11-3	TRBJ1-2	CASSPKPNYGYTF
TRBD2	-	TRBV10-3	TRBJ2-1	CAISVKTSANNEQFF
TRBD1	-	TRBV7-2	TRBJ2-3	CASSLTGGATDTQYF
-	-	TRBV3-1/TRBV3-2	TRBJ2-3	CASSQLRADTQYF
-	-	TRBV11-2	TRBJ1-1	CASSLVISRGNTEAFF
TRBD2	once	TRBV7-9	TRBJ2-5	CASSERTGTSGRWQETQYF